Listed below are T cell receptor beta chains from one sample, sequenced in a study of blood T cell repertoires in COVID-19. TCRdb keeps only in-frame clones here, not all; method: immunoSEQ multiplex PCR. The table lists about 160,000 clones, roughly 80% of them singletons, with roughly 8.4% in the top ten. The sequenced material came from peripheral blood. The receptors were sampled from a man between 60 and 70 years old with acute or convalescent COVID-19. Both conserved end residues are part of each CDR3. D genes are given only for firm matches. Only part of the rows carry a size: once, few, many, or a class if the clone is expanded.

j_call | cdr3_length | clone_size | d_call | v_call | cdr3_nt | cdr3_aa
TRBJ2-7 | 13 | . | TRBD1 | TRBV6-2/TRBV6-3 | TGTGCCAGCAGTCAGGACAGGGGGCTTGAGCAGTACTTC | CASSQDRGLEQYF
TRBJ1-2 | 13 | . | . | TRBV12-3/TRBV12-4 | TGTGCCAGCAGTTTAGGGCAGGGAGGTGGCTACACCTTC | CASSLGQGGGYTF
TRBJ1-1 | 10 | . | . | TRBV29-1 | TGCAGCGTTCGGGGCACTGAAGCTTTCTTT | CSVRGTEAFF
TRBJ2-5 | 13 | . | TRBD1 | TRBV7-7 | TGTGCCAGCAGCTTGGACAGGGGAGAGACCCAGTACTTC | CASSLDRGETQYF
TRBJ2-4 | 17 | . | TRBD1 | TRBV18 | TGTGCCAGCTCCCCGCCGAACAGGGGGAAAACCAAAAACATTCAGTACTTC | CASSPPNRGKTKNIQYF
TRBJ1-1 | 13 | . | . | TRBV6-5 | TGTGCCAGCAGTTCACTTAGGAACACTGAAGCTTTCTTT | CASSSLRNTEAFF
TRBJ2-7 | 15 | once | TRBD2 | TRBV11-2 | TGTGCCAGCAGCTTCGATGCTAGCGGGGGCTACGAGCAGTACTTC | CASSFDASGGYEQYF
TRBJ2-7 | 12 | . | . | TRBV12-3/TRBV12-4 | TGTGCCAGCAGTTCCGGGGCCTACGAGCAGTACTTC | CASSSGAYEQYF
TRBJ1-5 | 14 | . | . | TRBV27 | TGTGCCAGCAGCATAGGGGGGGCACATCAGCCCCAGCATTTT | CASSIGGAHQPQHF
TRBJ2-5 | 17 | . | . | TRBV5-1 | TGCGCCAGCAGCTCGCCTGAGGGACAACTACGGACGGAGACCCAGTACTTC | CASSSPEGQLRTETQYF
TRBJ1-4 | 11 | . | . | TRBV4-3 | TGCGCCAGACCTAATCCTGAAAAACTGTTTTTT | CARPNPEKLFF
TRBJ2-3 | 15 | . | TRBD2 | TRBV20-1 | TGCAGTGCTAGTGGGACTAGCGATCCCCCAGATACGCAGTATTTT | CSASGTSDPPDTQYF
TRBJ1-1 | 15 | . | TRBD1 | TRBV4-1 | TGCGCCAGCAGCCAAGATTCAAGGGGGCAGCGATCCGCTTTCTTT | CASSQDSRGQRSAFF
TRBJ1-5 | 15 | . | TRBD1 | TRBV11-2 | TGTGCCAGCAGCATCGGACAGGGGGCGAGACAGCCCCAGCATTTT | CASSIGQGARQPQHF
TRBJ1-1 | 14 | . | . | TRBV6-1 | TGTGCCAGCAGTGAACATCCCAGGGATACTGAAGCTTTCTTT | CASSEHPRDTEAFF
TRBJ2-3 | 16 | . | . | TRBV7-2 | TGTGCCAGCAGCAACCTGGGGGCTCTAATCACAGATACGCAGTATTTT | CASSNLGALITDTQYF
TRBJ1-6 | 14 | . | TRBD1 | TRBV7-2 | TGTGCCAGCAGTCCGGACAGGGGTGACTCACCCCTCCACTTT | CASSPDRGDSPLHF
TRBJ2-5 | 12 | . | . | TRBV11-2 | TGTGCCAGCAGCTTACTTACCGAGAGCCAGTACTTC | CASSLLTESQYF
TRBJ2-1 | 15 | . | TRBD1 | TRBV18 | TGTGCCAGCTCAACACCGGGACAGGGGGCCTATGAGCAGTTCTTC | CASSTPGQGAYEQFF
TRBJ2-2 | 15 | few | TRBD2 | TRBV7-2 | TGTGCCAGCAGCTGGGGACTAGCGCTCGCCGGGGAGCTGTTTTTT | CASSWGLALAGELFF
TRBJ1-3 | 18 | . | TRBD1 | TRBV9 | TGTGCCAGCAGCCCGGGAGGGGGCAGGTTAAGCTCTGGAAACACCATATATTTT | CASSPGGGRLSSGNTIYF
TRBJ1-4 | 13 | . | . | TRBV5-4 | TGTGCCAGCAGCTTGGGTGGAGAGGCTAAACTGTTTTTT | CASSLGGEAKLFF
TRBJ1-2 | 13 | . | . | TRBV11-2 | TGTGCCAGCACCTCACAGGGCCCCAATGGCTACACCTTC | CASTSQGPNGYTF
TRBJ1-6 | 17 | . | TRBD1 | TRBV6-2/TRBV6-3 | TGTGCCAGCAGTTACGGAACCGGGACAGGGGTTTATTCACCCCTCCACTTT | CASSYGTGTGVYSPLHF
TRBJ1-4 | 18 | . | TRBD1 | TRBV27 | TGTGCCAGCAGCCGACAGGGGGCTTCACCAAAACCGAATGAAAAACTGTTTTTT | CASSRQGASPKPNEKLFF
TRBJ2-1 | 16 | . | TRBD1 | TRBV27 | TGTGCCAGCAGTTTATCGGGACAGAGCTCCTACAATGAGCAGTTCTTC | CASSLSGQSSYNEQFF
TRBJ1-4 | 17 | . | . | TRBV3-1/TRBV3-2 | TGTGCCAGCAGCCAAGTCCCCCGCCGAGCCGGGGGTGAAAAACTGTTTTTT | CASSQVPRRAGGEKLFF
TRBJ1-5 | 15 | . | . | TRBV5-1 | TGCGCCAGCAGCTTGGAACGGGTAAGCAATCAGCCCCAGCATTTT | CASSLERVSNQPQHF
TRBJ2-5 | 17 | . | TRBD1 | TRBV7-8 | TGTGCCAGCAGCTTAGCAGTTCGGACAGGGTCTCGAGAGACCCAGTACTTC | CASSLAVRTGSRETQYF
TRBJ2-7 | 14 | . | TRBD1 | TRBV19 | TGTGCCAGTAGTATTACCCAGGGGGTCTACGAGCAGTACTTC | CASSITQGVYEQYF
TRBJ1-4 | 13 | . | . | TRBV28 | TGTGCCAGCAGTTTATTGGGCGGGGAAAAACTGTTTTTT | CASSLLGGEKLFF
TRBJ2-5 | 16 | . | TRBD2 | TRBV6-5 | TGTGCCAGCAGTTACTCGGCTAGCGGGGGGATAGAGACCCAGTACTTC | CASSYSASGGIETQYF
TRBJ1-6 | 15 | . | . | TRBV6-5 | TGTGCCAGCAGCCGGGGGAGCTCCTATAATTCACCCCTCCACTTT | CASSRGSSYNSPLHF
TRBJ1-5 | 14 | . | . | TRBV6-5 | TGTGCCAGCAGTCAGGGTGGTGGCAATCAGCCCCAGCATTTT | CASSQGGGNQPQHF
TRBJ2-1 | 14 | many | . | TRBV30 | TGTGCCTGGAGTGTTGTGGAGGGGGCCAATGAGCAGTTCTTC | CAWSVVEGANEQFF
TRBJ1-5 | 13 | . | . | TRBV4-2 | TGTGCCAGCAGCCAAGATCAGAAGCAGCCCCAGCATTTT | CASSQDQKQPQHF
TRBJ1-1 | 14 | few | . | TRBV5-5 | TGTGCCAGCAGCTTGGGACACCTTAACACTGAAGCTTTCTTT | CASSLGHLNTEAFF
TRBJ1-2 | 12 | few | . | TRBV28 | TGTGCCAGCAGTTTAGGCGGATATGGCTACACCTTC | CASSLGGYGYTF
TRBJ2-2 | 12 | . | . | TRBV19 | TGTGCCAGTAGTCAAAACACCGGGGAGCTGTTTTTT | CASSQNTGELFF
TRBJ2-7 | 17 | . | TRBD1 | TRBV18 | TGTGCCAGCTCATCTCCCTCCGGGACAGGGGGGTCCTACGAGCAGTACTTC | CASSSPSGTGGSYEQYF
TRBJ1-5 | 13 | . | TRBD1 | TRBV29-1 | TGCAGCGTTGCAGGGGGAGGCAATCAGCCCCAGCATTTT | CSVAGGGNQPQHF
TRBJ2-1 | 19 | . | TRBD1 | TRBV4-1 | TGCGCCAGCAGCCAACTTATTCTTCTGGGACAGCTCGAGAACAATGAGCAGTTCTTC | CASSQLILLGQLENNEQFF
TRBJ2-7 | 15 | . | . | TRBV7-3 | TGTGCCAGCAGCCCAGGTGCCCAGGCCTCCTACGAGCAGTACTTC | CASSPGAQASYEQYF
TRBJ1-3 | 17 | few | . | TRBV5-5 | TGTGCCAGCAGCTTGGAACCAACAGGGAGAACTGGAAACACCATATATTTT | CASSLEPTGRTGNTIYF
TRBJ2-7 | 14 | . | . | TRBV4-2 | TGTGCCAGCAGCCAAACTGGACAGAAGTACGAGCAGTACTTC | CASSQTGQKYEQYF
TRBJ2-3 | 14 | . | . | TRBV7-8 | TGTGCCAGCAGCCCCCGGTGGAGCACAGATACGCAGTATTTT | CASSPRWSTDTQYF
TRBJ2-7 | 14 | once | . | TRBV27 | TGTGCCAGCAGTTTATTCGACAGCTCCTACGAGCAGTACTTC | CASSLFDSSYEQYF
TRBJ2-3 | 14 | few | TRBD1 | TRBV13 | TGTGCCAGCAGCCCGGGACAGGGGATAGATACGCAGTATTTT | CASSPGQGIDTQYF
TRBJ2-1 | 14 | . | . | TRBV5-1 | TGCGCCAGCAGCTTACCGGGACTGAACAATGAGCAGTTCTTC | CASSLPGLNNEQFF
TRBJ1-3 | 14 | . | . | TRBV7-2 | TGTGCCAGCAGCCCCGCTACCTCTGGAAACACCATATATTTT | CASSPATSGNTIYF
TRBJ1-5 | 12 | . | . | TRBV12-3/TRBV12-4 | TGTGCCAGCAGTTCCAACTCGGGGTTCCAGCATTTT | CASSSNSGFQHF
TRBJ1-1 | 15 | . | . | TRBV4-1 | TGCGCCAGCAGCCAAGAAAGACAGACGAACACTGAAGCTTTCTTT | CASSQERQTNTEAFF
TRBJ2-3 | 15 | . | TRBD2 | TRBV19 | TGTGCCAGTAGTATGTTGCTAGCGGGAGGAGATACGCAGTATTTT | CASSMLLAGGDTQYF
TRBJ1-6 | 15 | . | TRBD1 | TRBV7-3 | TGTGCCAGCAGCTCGGGACAGGGGGGAAATTCACCCCTCCACTTT | CASSSGQGGNSPLHF
TRBJ2-7 | 17 | . | TRBD2 | TRBV11-2 | TGTGCCAGCAGCTTAGATAGGGCCAGCGGGGGGACTTACGAGCAGTACTTC | CASSLDRASGGTYEQYF
TRBJ1-1 | 15 | once | . | TRBV11-2 | TGTGCCAGCAGCTTAGGAGCTTATACGAACACTGAAGCTTTCTTT | CASSLGAYTNTEAFF
TRBJ2-5 | 16 | few | TRBD2 | TRBV6-2/TRBV6-3 | TGTGCCAGCAGTTACCCGACTAGCGGCATACAAGAGACCCAGTACTTC | CASSYPTSGIQETQYF
TRBJ2-1 | 14 | few | TRBD2 | TRBV10-3 | TGTGCCATCAGTCGGACTAGCGGATACAATGAGCAGTTCTTC | CAISRTSGYNEQFF
TRBJ1-4 | 16 | . | . | TRBV7-2 | TGTGCCAGCAGCCTACTACCCGGGACCGGGGGGGAAAAACTGTTTTTT | CASSLLPGTGGEKLFF
TRBJ2-1 | 14 | . | . | TRBV7-2 | TGTGCCAGCAGCTCTTTTCCAGGGGCCAATGAGCAGTTCTTC | CASSSFPGANEQFF